This T cell receptor beta chain was recovered during a study of blood T cell repertoires in COVID-19. The overall study: Sources were T cells, B-cell-depleted T cells, or PBMCs; the material itself was cDNA or gDNA.

CDR3 size: 19 residues. Recovery meant two consecutive negative NP/OP PCR tests, professional clearance, or resolved symptoms. Original processing notes: Amplifying reference gene primers gave estimates of nucleated cell counts. Profiling relied on immunoSEQ multiplex PCR, and the TCRdb table lists in-frame clones only, not all of them. V, J and clone size reflect that table, while D and trimming were determined from the DNA. The sample shows around 330,000 clones, 89% of them seen only once. The specimen sequenced was PBMCs or T cells enriched from blood (not recorded which). The receptor comes from a man aged 60 to 69 who had recovered from COVID-19. The rearrangement joins TRBV21-1 to TRBJ2-7; the table's TRBD2 call for D was not verified on the DNA. TRBV21-1 is listed as a pseudogene. The CDR3 sequence: CASSKPHGALDYPTGEQYF. The CDR3 nucleotides read TGTGCCAGCAGCAAACCCCACGGGGCTTTGGACTACCCTACTGGGGAGCAGTACTTC.